One sample yielded the 27 T cell receptor beta chains listed below, sequenced in a study of PD-L1 blockade in urothelial cancer. The time point is: pretreatment peripheral blood. Data came from immunoSEQ multiplex PCR; TCRdb stores just in-frame clones and leaves some out. This table has approximately 86,000 clones, about 85% appearing once. The sample here was PBMCs, taken around atezolizumab (anti-PD-L1) treatment. These receptors originate from a man aged 35 to 55 with urothelial cancer.

V is TRBV27 and J is TRBJ2-7, with 7 bases matching TRBD1. Trimming took 8 bases from V and 2 from J; bases not matched to a gene: 15. CDR3 length: 16 amino acids. Germline V lookup: CDR1 MNHEY, CDR2 SMNVEV (reference sequence). The CDR3 bases are TGTGCCAGCGCCAGAGCGCGAGACAGGGCGACCTACGAGCAGTACTTC. Translation gives CASARARDRATYEQYF.

The chain links TRBV30 to TRBJ2-7; D is possibly TRBD2 (5 bases). The CDR3 is 14 amino acids. V was clipped by 2 bases and J by 7 bases, with 18 bases between them. The germline V gene encodes CDR1 GTSNPN and CDR2 SVGIG (reference sequence). As DNA, the CDR3 is TGTGCCTGGAGTCGAAATAACGAGCCGGGAGAGCAGTACTTC. Translated: CAWSRNNEPGEQYF.

This clone has more than one count but fewer than ten. The chain recombines TRBV27 with TRBJ1-1, with a weak D call TRBD1 (5 bases). The CDR3 totals 13 residues. CDR1 MNHEY and CDR2 SMNVEV come from the germline V gene (reference sequence). The germline V and J ends were trimmed by 5 bases and 4 bases, with 11 bases remaining between them. CDR3 DNA: TGTGCCAGCAGTGCTCAGGGCGGCACTGAAGCTTTCTTT. Its translation is CASSAQGGTEAFF.

This sequence joins TRBV5-6 and TRBJ2-2, with TRBD1 matching over 9 bases. With 2 bases clipped from V and 5 bases from J, the junction kept 4 bases outside the gene matches. CDR1 and CDR2 from the germline V gene are SGHDT and YYEEEE. CDR3 size: 15 residues. As DNA, the CDR3 is TGTGCCAGCAGCTTCGGACAGGGGATGACCGGGGAGCTGTTTTTT. Its translation is CASSFGQGMTGELFF.

The genes are TRBV5-4 and TRBJ2-1; TRBD2 matches at 11 bases. The CDR3 runs 18 residues. In germline, CDR1 is SGHNT, CDR2 YYREEE (reference sequence). J gave up 9 bases and V 4 bases, and 18 bases lay outside the gene matches. This chain's CDR3 is CASSAFISLAGGVGEQFF. DNA for the CDR3: TGTGCCAGCAGCGCGTTTATCAGCCTAGCGGGAGGAGTTGGTGAGCAGTTCTTC.

This clone was detected only a few times. This chain joins TRBV27 and TRBJ2-7; TRBD2 is a possible D gene (6 bases). Per the germline V gene, CDR1 is MNHEY and CDR2 is SMNVEV (reference sequence). V was cut by 6 bases and J by 2 bases, with 14 bases left in between. The CDR3 contains 14 residues. The CDR3 sequence is CASRRREEAYEQYF. For the CDR3, the DNA is TGTGCCAGCAGGAGGAGGGAGGAGGCCTACGAGCAGTACTTC.

The chain uses TRBV6-5 and TRBJ1-1; D remains unclear. CDR3 size: 15 residues. The germline V gene encodes CDR1 MNHEY and CDR2 SVGAGI. The germline V and J ends were trimmed by 7 bases and 5 bases, with 20 bases remaining between them. This CDR3 reads CASTPSYVLGTEAFF. As DNA, the CDR3 is TGTGCCAGCACCCCGTCCTATGTTCTCGGGACTGAAGCTTTCTTT.

CDR3 sequence (DNA): TGTGCCTGGAGTGTAACCATGGGCAGGGGCACCGGGGAGCTGTTTTTT. Protein sequence: CAWSVTMGRGTGELFF. The rearrangement uses TRBV30 and TRBJ2-2; a possible D gene is TRBD1 (6 bases). The germline V gene encodes CDR1 GTSNPN and CDR2 SVGIG (reference sequence). The CDR3 sequence is 16 residues long. Deletions cut 0 bases from V and 4 bases from J, with 15 bases between.

The rearrangement uses TRBV2 and TRBJ1-1; D not resolved. This CDR3 is 15 amino acids long. The V gene lost 4 bases and the J gene lost 0 bases, with 12 bases spanning the gap. From germline, CDR1 is SNHLY and CDR2 FYNNEI. Here the CDR3 reads CASSVEQIMNTEAFF. CDR3 sequence (DNA): TGTGCCAGCAGTGTTGAACAGATCATGAACACTGAAGCTTTCTTT.

A single count supports this clone. The rearrangement links TRBV19 to TRBJ1-1, with D tentatively TRBD1 (6 bases). This CDR3 region has 14 residues. V lost 5 bases and J 0 bases, leaving 10 bases between the germline ends. The V gene's germline CDR1 is LNHDA and CDR2 SQIVND (reference sequence). CDR3 protein: CASSPGTMNTEAFF. The CDR3 nucleotides read TGTGCCAGTAGTCCGGGGACAATGAACACTGAAGCTTTCTTT.

The chain carries TRBV6-5 and TRBJ2-5, with 10 bases aligning to TRBD2. The V segment lost 6 bases and the J segment 5 bases; nucleotides outside the gene matches: 6. The CDR3 is 14 amino acids. Per germline, CDR1 MNHEY and CDR2 SVGAGI. The CDR3 is CASSKGLATETQYF. DNA of the CDR3: TGTGCCAGCAGCAAGGGACTAGCGACGGAGACCCAGTACTTC.

This chain joins TRBV28 and TRBJ2-7; D possibly corresponds to TRBD1 (6 bases). V lost 6 bases and J 0 bases, leaving 12 bases between the germline ends. CDR1 and CDR2 from the germline V gene are MDHEN and SYDVKM. The CDR3 sequence is 14 residues long. CDR3 DNA sequence: TGTGCCAGCAGCCTCCGGGACATCTCCTACGAGCAGTACTTC. It translates to CASSLRDISYEQYF.

In its sample, this clone was seen once. The chain is built from TRBV9 and TRBJ2-1; D gene unclear. The CDR3 covers 14 residues. CDR1 and CDR2 (germline): SGDLS, YYNGEE. V lost 0 bases, J lost 6 bases, and 10 bases lay in between. The CDR3 loop reads CASSVENLVNEQFF. In DNA, the CDR3 is TGTGCCAGCAGCGTAGAGAACTTGGTCAATGAGCAGTTCTTC.

The chain links TRBV15 to TRBJ2-3; 7 nucleotides match TRBD2. The CDR3 extends over 15 amino acids. Germline values: CDR1 LNHNV, CDR2 YYDKDF (reference sequence). V lost 3 bases and J lost 3; bases outside the gene matches: 6. CDR3 loop: CATSRGRDSTDTQYF. The CDR3 DNA follows: TGTGCCACCAGCAGGGGGAGGGACTCGACAGATACGCAGTATTTT.

This chain joins TRBV5-6 and TRBJ2-1, with 8 bases matching TRBD1. The CDR3 length is 16 residues. Germline trimming cut 4 bases from V and 2 bases from J; bases unmatched to any gene: 8. The germline CDR1 and CDR2 sequences are SGHDT and YYEEEE. The CDR3 bases are TGTGCCAGCAGCCGGATGGGACAGGCCCCCTACAATGAGCAGTTCTTC. As protein: CASSRMGQAPYNEQFF.

Regarding this clone: The CDR3 carries no conserved terminal phenylalanine or tryptophan, so it likely arises from a read error. The DNA is omitted, as the CDR3 cannot be located on it reliably, and the CDR3 follows TCRdb's listing. The chain is built from TRBV19 and TRBJ1-2; TRBD1 was called by the table and not checked on the DNA. The CDR3 adds up to 12 amino acids, both ends counted. Germline CDR1 reads LNHDA; CDR2 reads SQIVND (reference sequence). CDR3 sequence: CASSLGQGARVD.

V is TRBV6-5 and J is TRBJ2-7; D not certain. Germline V lookup: CDR1 MNHEY, CDR2 SVGAGI. Trimming removed 2 bases from V and 6 bases from J, with 11 bases in between. The CDR3 is made up of 13 amino acids. CDR3: CASSYNTLGEQYF. In nucleotides, the CDR3 is TGTGCCAGCAGTTACAATACGCTAGGCGAGCAGTACTTC.

This sequence joins TRBV19 and TRBJ1-5, with 9 positions matching TRBD1. Trimming took 7 bases from V and 3 from J; bases not matched to a gene: 10. The CDR3 is 16 amino acids. CDR1 is LNHDA, CDR2 SQIVND, per germline (reference sequence). In DNA form, the CDR3 reads TGTGCCAGTAAAGACGGACAGGGGTATGACAATCAGCCCCAGCATTTT. Protein sequence: CASKDGQGYDNQPQHF.

This chain links TRBV29-1 with TRBJ2-1, with 7 bases identical to TRBD2. Germline V gene sequence: CDR1 SQVTM, CDR2 ANQGSEA. J was trimmed by 7 bases and V by 6 bases; bases with no gene match: 15. The CDR3 runs to 15 residues. The CDR3 nucleotides are TGCAGCGTACGGATGAGAGGGAGGGCCGGAAATGAGCAGTTCTTC. It codes for CSVRMRGRAGNEQFF.

The chain is built from TRBV28 and TRBJ1-1; D might be TRBD1 (5 bases). Germline CDR1 and CDR2: MDHEN and SYDVKM. V lost 6 bases and J 6 bases, leaving 14 bases between the germline ends. The CDR3 has 13 amino acids. The CDR3 is CASRFPGLPEAFF. The CDR3 nucleotides read TGTGCCAGCAGATTCCCGGGACTCCCTGAAGCTTTCTTT. Supplemented by reference TRBV28 and TRBJ1-1, the full variable domain reads DVKVTQSSRYLVKRTGEKVFLECVQDMDHENMFWYRQDPGLGLRLIYFSYDVKMKEKGDIPEGYSVSREKKERFSLILESASTNQTSMYLCASRFPGLPEAFFGQGTRLTVV.

The chain recombines TRBV28 with TRBJ2-7; 7 bases match TRBD2. Germline lookup yields CDR1 MDHEN and CDR2 SYDVKM. This CDR3 spans 17 amino acids. V shed 6 bases, J shed 5 bases, and the junction held 19 bases outside the gene matches. The CDR3 DNA reads TGTGCCAGCAGGAACCTGGGGCTAGCGGACGACGAGGACGAGCAGTACTTC. Protein sequence: CASRNLGLADDEDEQYF.

The chain links TRBV28 to TRBJ2-7; TRBD1 is a possible D gene (5 bases). Looked up from germline, CDR1 is MDHEN and CDR2 is SYDVKM. The CDR3 is 13 amino acids. V was clipped by 2 bases and J by 3 bases, with 8 bases between them. CDR3 sequence: CASSLGRDYEQYF. CDR3 coding DNA: TGTGCCAGCAGTTTAGGCAGGGACTACGAGCAGTACTTC.

V is TRBV28 and J is TRBJ1-1; D gene uncertain. CDR3 length: 12 residues. The germline V and J ends were trimmed by 2 bases and 8 bases, with 9 bases remaining between them. Germline loops: CDR1 MDHEN, CDR2 SYDVKM. CDR3 protein: CASSLRTGEAFF. CDR3 sequence (DNA): TGTGCCAGCAGTTTAAGGACGGGGGAAGCTTTCTTT. Looking up the rest from reference TRBV28 and TRBJ1-1 gives the full variable domain: DVKVTQSSRYLVKRTGEKVFLECVQDMDHENMFWYRQDPGLGLRLIYFSYDVKMKEKGDIPEGYSVSREKKERFSLILESASTNQTSMYLCASSLRTGEAFFGQGTRLTVV.

The chain uses TRBV19 and TRBJ2-2; D is perhaps TRBD1 (6 bases). The germline V and J ends were trimmed by 6 bases and 5 bases, with 13 bases remaining between them. Looked up from germline, CDR1 is LNHDA and CDR2 is SQIVND (reference sequence). This CDR3 has 14 residues. The CDR3: CASREQGRTGELFF. The CDR3 DNA is TGTGCCAGTAGGGAACAGGGTAGGACCGGGGAGCTGTTTTTT.

The J gene is TRBJ2-7, the V gene TRBV7-9; perhaps TRBD2 as D (5 bases). This CDR3 spans 13 amino acids. Germline CDR1 is SEHNR and CDR2 is FQNEAQ (reference sequence). The V end lost 1 base, the J end lost 6 bases, and 10 bases lay between the germline ends. This chain's CDR3 is CASSLGFAGEQYF. The CDR3 DNA follows: TGTGCCAGCAGCTTAGGATTCGCGGGCGAGCAGTACTTC.

The chain uses TRBV5-6 and TRBJ2-3; 7 positions match TRBD1. In germline, CDR1 is SGHDT, CDR2 YYEEEE. Trimming at V came to 0 bases and at J to 2 bases, leaving 3 bases not matched to a gene. The CDR3 totals 15 residues. The CDR3 sequence is CASSLDRGFTDTQYF. CDR3 nucleotide sequence: TGTGCCAGCAGCTTGGACAGGGGATTCACAGATACGCAGTATTTT.

The J gene is TRBJ2-3, the V gene TRBV29-1, with 8 bases aligning to TRBD1. V lost 6 bases to trimming and J lost 4 bases; unmatched junction nucleotides: 3. Germline values: CDR1 SQVTM, CDR2 ANQGSEA. The CDR3 has 12 amino acids. CDR3 sequence (DNA): TGCAGCGTCCGGACAGGGTCAGATACGCAGTATTTT. It translates to CSVRTGSDTQYF.